This entry lists 2 T cell receptor beta chains sequenced from one sample in a study of blood T cell repertoires in COVID-19. Sequencing used immunoSEQ multiplex PCR; TCRdb keeps in-frame clones, though not all of them. The table lists 75,000 to 95,000 clones, 84% of them singletons. The sequenced material came from peripheral blood. The origin of the receptors is a man aged 60 to 75 with acute or convalescent COVID-19.

V and J are TRBV19 and TRBJ2-3; no clear D gene. V lost 5 bases to trimming and J lost 0 bases, with 6 bases between them. Per germline, CDR1 LNHDA and CDR2 SQIVND (reference sequence). The CDR3 totals 13 residues. CDR3 loop: CASSPTSTDTQYF. Here the CDR3 DNA reads TGTGCCAGTAGTCCTACTAGCACAGATACGCAGTATTTT.

This chain joins TRBV27 and TRBJ2-5, with D tentatively TRBD1 (7 bases). The CDR3 covers 13 residues. Germline CDR1 is MNHEY and CDR2 is SMNVEV (reference sequence). The germline V and J ends were trimmed by 6 bases and 4 bases, with 12 bases remaining between them. CDR3 sequence reads: CASSRQGGETQYF. For the CDR3, the DNA is TGTGCCAGCAGCCGACAGGGAGGAGAGACCCAGTACTTC.